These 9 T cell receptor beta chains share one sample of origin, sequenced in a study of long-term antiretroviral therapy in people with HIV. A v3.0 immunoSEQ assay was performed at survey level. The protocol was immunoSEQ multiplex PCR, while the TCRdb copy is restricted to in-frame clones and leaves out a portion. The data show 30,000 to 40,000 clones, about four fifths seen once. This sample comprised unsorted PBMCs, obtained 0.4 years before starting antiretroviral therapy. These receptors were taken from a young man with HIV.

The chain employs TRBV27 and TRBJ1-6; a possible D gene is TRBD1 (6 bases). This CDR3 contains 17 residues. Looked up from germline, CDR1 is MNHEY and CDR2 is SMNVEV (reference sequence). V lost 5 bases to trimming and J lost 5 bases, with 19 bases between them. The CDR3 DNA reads TGTGCCAGCAGTGACTTATTACAGGGCTCGGATAATTCACCCCTCCACTTT. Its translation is CASSDLLQGSDNSPLHF.

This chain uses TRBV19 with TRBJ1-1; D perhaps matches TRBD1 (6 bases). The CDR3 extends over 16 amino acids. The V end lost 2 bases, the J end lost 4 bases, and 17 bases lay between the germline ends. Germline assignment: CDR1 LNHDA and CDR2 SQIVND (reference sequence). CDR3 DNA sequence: TGTGCCAGTAGTATAACGACAGGTGTTCTTGGCACTGAAGCTTTCTTT. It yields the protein CASSITTGVLGTEAFF.

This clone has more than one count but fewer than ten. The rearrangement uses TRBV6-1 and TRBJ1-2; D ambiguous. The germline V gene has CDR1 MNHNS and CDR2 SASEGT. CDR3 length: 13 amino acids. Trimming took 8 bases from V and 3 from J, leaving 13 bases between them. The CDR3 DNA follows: TGTGCCAGCTGGAGGTTACTTGACTATGGCTACACCTTC. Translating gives CASWRLLDYGYTF.

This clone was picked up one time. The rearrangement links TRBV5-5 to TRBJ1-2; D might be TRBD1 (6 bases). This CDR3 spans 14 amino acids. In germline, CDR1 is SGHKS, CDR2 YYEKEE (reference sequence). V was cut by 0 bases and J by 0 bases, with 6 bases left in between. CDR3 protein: CASSLGTANYGYTF. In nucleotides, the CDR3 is TGTGCCAGCAGCTTGGGGACAGCTAACTATGGCTACACCTTC.

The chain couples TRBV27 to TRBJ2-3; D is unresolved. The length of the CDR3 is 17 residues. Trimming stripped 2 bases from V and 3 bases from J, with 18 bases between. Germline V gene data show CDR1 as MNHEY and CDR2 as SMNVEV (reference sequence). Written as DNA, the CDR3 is TGTGCCAGCAGTTTAACCTATAGACAAGCAGGAACAGATACGCAGTATTTT. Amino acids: CASSLTYRQAGTDTQYF.

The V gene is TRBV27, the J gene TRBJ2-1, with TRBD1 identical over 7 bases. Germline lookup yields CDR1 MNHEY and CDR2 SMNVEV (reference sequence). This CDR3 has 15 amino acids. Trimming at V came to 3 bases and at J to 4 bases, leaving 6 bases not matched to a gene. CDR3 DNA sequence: TGTGCCAGCAGTTTCCCGGACAGGCCATACAATGAGCAGTTCTTC. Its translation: CASSFPDRPYNEQFF.

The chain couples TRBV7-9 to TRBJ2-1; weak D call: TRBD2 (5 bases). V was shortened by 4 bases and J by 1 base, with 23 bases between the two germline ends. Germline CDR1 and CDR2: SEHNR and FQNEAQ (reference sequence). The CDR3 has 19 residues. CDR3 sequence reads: CASSSPFKQERTSYNEQFF. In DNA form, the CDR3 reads TGTGCCAGCAGCTCCCCTTTTAAACAAGAAAGGACTTCCTACAATGAGCAGTTCTTC.

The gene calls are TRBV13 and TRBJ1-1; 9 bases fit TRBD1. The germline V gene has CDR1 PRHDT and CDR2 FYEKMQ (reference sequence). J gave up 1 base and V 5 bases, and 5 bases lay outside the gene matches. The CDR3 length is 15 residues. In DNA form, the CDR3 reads TGTGCCAGCAGCCCACCGGGACAGGGGAACACTGAAGCTTTCTTT. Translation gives CASSPPGQGNTEAFF.

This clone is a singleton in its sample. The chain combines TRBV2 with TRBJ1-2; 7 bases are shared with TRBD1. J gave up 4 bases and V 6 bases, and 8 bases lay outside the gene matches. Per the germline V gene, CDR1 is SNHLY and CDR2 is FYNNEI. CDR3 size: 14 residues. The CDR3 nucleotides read TGTGCCAGCAGCGGCCGGGACAGCCTCTATGGCTACACCTTC. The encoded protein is CASSGRDSLYGYTF. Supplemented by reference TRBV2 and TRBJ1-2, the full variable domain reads EPEVTQTPSHQVTQMGQEVILRCVPISNHLYFYWYRQILGQKVEFLVSFYNNEISEKSEIFDDQFSVERPDGSNFTLKIRSTKLEDSAMYFCASSGRDSLYGYTFGSGTRLTVV.